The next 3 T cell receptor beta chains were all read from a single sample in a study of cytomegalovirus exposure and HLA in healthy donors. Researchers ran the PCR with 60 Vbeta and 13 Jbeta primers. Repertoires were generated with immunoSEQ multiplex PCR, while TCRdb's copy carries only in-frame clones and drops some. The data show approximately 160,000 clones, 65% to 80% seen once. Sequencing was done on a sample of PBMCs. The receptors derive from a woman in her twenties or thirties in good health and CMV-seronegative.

CDR3 amino acids: CASSPGAGELFF. The DNA of the CDR3 is TGTGCCAGCAGCCCGGGGGCCGGGGAGCTGTTTTTT. V gene TRBV9 combines with J gene TRBJ2-2; D may be TRBD2 (6 bases). Trimming took 4 bases from V and 6 from J, leaving 7 bases between them. CDR1 is SGDLS, CDR2 YYNGEE, per germline. This CDR3 comprises 12 residues.

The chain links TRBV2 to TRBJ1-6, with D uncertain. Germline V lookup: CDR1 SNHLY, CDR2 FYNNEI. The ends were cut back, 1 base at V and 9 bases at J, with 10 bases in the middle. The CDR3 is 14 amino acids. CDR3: CASSEDSWSSPLHF. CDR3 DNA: TGTGCCAGCAGTGAAGATTCCTGGAGTTCACCCCTCCACTTT.

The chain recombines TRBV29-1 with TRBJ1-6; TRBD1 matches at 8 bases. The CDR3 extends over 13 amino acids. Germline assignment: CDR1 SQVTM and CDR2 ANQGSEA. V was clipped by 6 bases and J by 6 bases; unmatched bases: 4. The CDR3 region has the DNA TGCAGCGTCGGGACAGGCCCTAATTCACCCCTCCACTTT. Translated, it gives CSVGTGPNSPLHF. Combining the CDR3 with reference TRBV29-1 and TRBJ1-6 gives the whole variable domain SAVISQKPSRDICQRGTSLTIQCQVDSQVTMMFWYRQQPGQSLTLIATANQGSEATYESGFVIDKFPISRPNLTFSTLTVSNMSPEDSSIYLCSVGTGPNSPLHFGNGTRLTVT.